The present entry profiles one T cell receptor (beta chain) with its context. Assay: immunoSEQ multiplex PCR; the TCRdb copy retains only in-frame clones and omits some. The data hold about 150,000 clones, with 80% to 90% observed a single time. The CDR3 spans 16 residues. V gave up 1 base and J gave up 2 bases, with 15 bases separating them. Per the germline V gene, CDR1 is LGHDT and CDR2 is YNNKEL (reference sequence). The sample originates from a study of blood T cell repertoires in COVID-19. This TCR was sampled from a man between 18 and 35 years old with COVID-19, enrolled during active disease. The gene calls are TRBV3-1 (or the pseudogene TRBV3-2) and TRBJ2-7; possibly TRBD2 for D (5 bases). The sample comprised peripheral blood. CDR3 protein: CASSQVGDSPTYEQYF. In DNA, the CDR3 is TGTGCCAGCAGCCAAGTCGGGGATTCCCCCACCTACGAGCAGTACTTC.